These 4 T cell receptor beta chains originate from one sample sequenced in a study of shared clonotypes between healthy human individuals. Here immunoSEQ multiplex PCR was the method, and the copy in TCRdb shows in-frame clones only, minus some. The sample contains 1.5 million to 1.9 million clones, 95% to 99% of which appear only once. The sequenced sample consisted of naive CD4+ T cells sorted from blood. Indicated subset: CD45RA+ positively selected. These receptors were obtained from a man younger than 40 in good health.

The rearrangement joins TRBV6-6 to TRBJ2-1; D remains ambiguous. In germline, CDR1 is MNHNY, CDR2 SVGAGI (reference sequence). The length of the CDR3 is 16 residues. The V and J ends lost 4 bases and 0 bases respectively, with 13 bases between them. CDR3 in amino acids: CASSSPQASSYNEQFF. The CDR3 region has the DNA TGTGCCAGCAGTTCGCCGCAGGCGAGCTCCTACAATGAGCAGTTCTTC.

This clone appeared a single time. The chain employs TRBV6-5 and TRBJ1-5; maybe TRBD1 (6 bases). V lost 5 bases, J lost 9 bases, and 17 bases lay in between. Germline V lookup: CDR1 MNHEY, CDR2 SVGAGI. The length of the CDR3 is 14 residues. The CDR3, as DNA: TGTGCCAGCAGTCAAAGACAGGCAGTGGGGCCCCAGCATTTT. This encodes CASSQRQAVGPQHF.

The rearrangement links TRBV28 to TRBJ2-7; D ambiguous. V was clipped by 5 bases and J by 0 bases, with 11 bases between them. The germline V gene encodes CDR1 MDHEN and CDR2 SYDVKM. The CDR3 consists of 14 residues. This CDR3 reads CASSVRVSSYEQYF. The CDR3, as DNA: TGTGCCAGCAGTGTCCGGGTGAGCTCCTACGAGCAGTACTTC. The complete variable domain, with remaining parts taken from reference TRBV28 and TRBJ2-7, reads DVKVTQSSRYLVKRTGEKVFLECVQDMDHENMFWYRQDPGLGLRLIYFSYDVKMKEKGDIPEGYSVSREKKERFSLILESASTNQTSMYLCASSVRVSSYEQYFGPGTRLTVT.

The chain links TRBV18 to TRBJ2-3; 7 bases agree with TRBD2. The CDR3 spans 17 residues. The germline V gene has CDR1 KGHSH and CDR2 LQKENI. The ends lost 1 base at V and 0 bases at J; junction bases unmatched: 7. The CDR3 DNA reads TGTGCCAGCTCACCACTTAGCCTAGCGGCTAGCACAGATACGCAGTATTTT. This codes for CASSPLSLAASTDTQYF.